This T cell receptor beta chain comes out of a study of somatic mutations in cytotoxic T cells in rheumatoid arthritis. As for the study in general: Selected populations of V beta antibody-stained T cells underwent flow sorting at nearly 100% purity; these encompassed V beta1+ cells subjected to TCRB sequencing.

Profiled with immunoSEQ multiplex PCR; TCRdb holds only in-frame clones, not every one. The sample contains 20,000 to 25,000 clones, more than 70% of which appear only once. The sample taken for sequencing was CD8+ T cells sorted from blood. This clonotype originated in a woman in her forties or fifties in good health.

As DNA, the CDR3 is TGTGCCAGCAGCTTGGGCCTTGGACTAGGGAAGTACAATGAGCAGTTCTTC. Translated: CASSLGLGLGKYNEQFF. The rearrangement uses TRBV5-6 and TRBJ2-1; 7 bases map to TRBD2. The length of the CDR3 is 17 residues. Per the germline V gene, CDR1 is SGHDT and CDR2 is YYEEEE. V was clipped by 0 bases and J by 4 bases; unmatched bases: 10.